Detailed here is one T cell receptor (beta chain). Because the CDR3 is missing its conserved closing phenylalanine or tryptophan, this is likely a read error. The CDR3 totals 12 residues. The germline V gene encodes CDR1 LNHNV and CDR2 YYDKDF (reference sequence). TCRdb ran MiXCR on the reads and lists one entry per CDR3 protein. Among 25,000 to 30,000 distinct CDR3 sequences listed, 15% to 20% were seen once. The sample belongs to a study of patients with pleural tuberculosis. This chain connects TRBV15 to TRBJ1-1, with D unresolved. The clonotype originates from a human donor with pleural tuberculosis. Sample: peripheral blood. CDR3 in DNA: TGTGCCACCTCGTCCGGGAACAATGAAGCTTTCCTT. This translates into CATSSGNNEAFL.